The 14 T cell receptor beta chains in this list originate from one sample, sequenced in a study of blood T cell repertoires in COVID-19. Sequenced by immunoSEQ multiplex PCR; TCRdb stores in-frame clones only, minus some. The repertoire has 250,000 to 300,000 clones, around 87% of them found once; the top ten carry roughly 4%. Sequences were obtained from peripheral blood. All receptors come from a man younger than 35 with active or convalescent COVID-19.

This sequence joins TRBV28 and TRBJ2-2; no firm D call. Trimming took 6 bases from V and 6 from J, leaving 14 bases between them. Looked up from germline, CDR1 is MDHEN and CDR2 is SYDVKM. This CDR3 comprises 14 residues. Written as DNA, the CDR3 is TGTGCCAGCAGCCCACGATCCGCGGCCGGGGAGCTGTTTTTT. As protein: CASSPRSAAGELFF.

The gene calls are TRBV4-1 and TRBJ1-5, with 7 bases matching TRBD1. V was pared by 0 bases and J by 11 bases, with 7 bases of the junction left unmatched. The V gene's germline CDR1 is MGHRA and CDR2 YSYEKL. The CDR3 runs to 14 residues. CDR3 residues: CASSQDLQGMSQHF. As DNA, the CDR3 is TGCGCCAGCAGCCAAGACCTACAGGGGATGTCCCAGCATTTT.

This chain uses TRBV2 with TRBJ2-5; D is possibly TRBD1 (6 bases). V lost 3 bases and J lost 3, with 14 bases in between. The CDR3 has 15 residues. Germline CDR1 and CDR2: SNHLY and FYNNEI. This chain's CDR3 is CASSDGQGPEETQYF. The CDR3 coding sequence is TGTGCCAGCAGTGACGGGCAGGGGCCGGAAGAGACCCAGTACTTC.

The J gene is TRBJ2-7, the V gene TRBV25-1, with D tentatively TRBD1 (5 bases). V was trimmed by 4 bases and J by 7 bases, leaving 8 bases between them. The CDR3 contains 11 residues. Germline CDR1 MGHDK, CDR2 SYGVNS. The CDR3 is CASSVHREQYF. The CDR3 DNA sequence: TGTGCCAGCAGTGTACACAGGGAGCAGTACTTC.

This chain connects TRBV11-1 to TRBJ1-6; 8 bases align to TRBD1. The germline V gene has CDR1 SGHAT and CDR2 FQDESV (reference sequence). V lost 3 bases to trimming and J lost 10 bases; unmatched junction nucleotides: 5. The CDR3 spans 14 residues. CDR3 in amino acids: CASSLLDRDSPLHF. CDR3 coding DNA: TGTGCCAGCAGCTTGTTGGACAGGGACTCACCCCTCCACTTT.

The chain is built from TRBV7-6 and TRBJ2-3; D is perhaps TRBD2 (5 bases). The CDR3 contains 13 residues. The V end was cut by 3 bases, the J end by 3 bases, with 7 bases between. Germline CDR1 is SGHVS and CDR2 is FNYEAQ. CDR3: CASSFGVTDTQYF. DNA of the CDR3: TGTGCCAGCAGCTTCGGGGTTACAGATACGCAGTATTTT.

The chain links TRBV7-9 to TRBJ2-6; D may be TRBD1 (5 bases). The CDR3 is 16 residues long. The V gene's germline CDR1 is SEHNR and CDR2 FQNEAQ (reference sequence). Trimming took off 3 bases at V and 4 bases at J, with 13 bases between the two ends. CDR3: CASSFGQGSGANVLTF. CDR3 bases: TGTGCCAGCAGCTTTGGCCAGGGTTCCGGGGCCAACGTCCTGACTTTC.

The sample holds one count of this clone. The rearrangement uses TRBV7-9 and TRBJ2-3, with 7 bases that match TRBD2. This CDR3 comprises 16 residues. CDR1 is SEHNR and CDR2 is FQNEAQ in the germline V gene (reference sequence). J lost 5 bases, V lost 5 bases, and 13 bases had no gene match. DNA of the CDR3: TGTGCCAGCAGCCCTACAGGAGCGGGACGGGAAGATACGCAGTATTTT. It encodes CASSPTGAGREDTQYF.

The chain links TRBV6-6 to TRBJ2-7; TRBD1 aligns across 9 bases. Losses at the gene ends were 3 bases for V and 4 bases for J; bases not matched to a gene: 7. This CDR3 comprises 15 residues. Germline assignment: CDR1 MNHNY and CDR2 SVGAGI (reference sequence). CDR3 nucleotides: TGTGCCAGCAGTTATCGGACAGGGGTTACTTACGAGCAGTACTTC. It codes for CASSYRTGVTYEQYF.

CDR3 sequence: CASSRGGQRGTDTQYF. The DNA of the CDR3 is TGTGCCAGCAGCCGCGGGGGGCAGCGAGGCACAGATACGCAGTATTTT. The rearrangement uses TRBV3-1 (or the pseudogene TRBV3-2) and TRBJ2-3, with TRBD2 matching 8 bases. This CDR3 spans 16 amino acids. Germline V gene data show CDR1 as LGHDT and CDR2 as YNNKEL (reference sequence). With 4 bases clipped from V and 1 base from J, the junction kept 7 bases outside the gene matches.

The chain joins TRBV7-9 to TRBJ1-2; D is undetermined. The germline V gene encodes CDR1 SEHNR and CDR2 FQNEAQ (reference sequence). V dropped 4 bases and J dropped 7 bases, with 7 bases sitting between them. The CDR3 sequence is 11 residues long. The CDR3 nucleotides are TGTGCCAGCAGCTCCACGGTTGGCTACACCTTC. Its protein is CASSSTVGYTF.

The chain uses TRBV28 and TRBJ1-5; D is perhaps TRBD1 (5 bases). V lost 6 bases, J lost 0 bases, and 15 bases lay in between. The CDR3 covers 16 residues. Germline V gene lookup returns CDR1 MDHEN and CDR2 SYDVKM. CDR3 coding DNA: TGTGCCAGCAGAGAGGAGGGGCGAGGTAGCAATCAGCCCCAGCATTTT. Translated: CASREEGRGSNQPQHF.

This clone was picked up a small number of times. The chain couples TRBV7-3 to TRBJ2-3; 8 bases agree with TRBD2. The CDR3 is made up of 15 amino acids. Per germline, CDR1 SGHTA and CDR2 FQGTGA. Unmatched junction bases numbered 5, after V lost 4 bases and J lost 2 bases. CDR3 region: CASSSAGADTDTQYF. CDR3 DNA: TGTGCCAGCAGCTCAGCGGGAGCCGACACAGATACGCAGTATTTT.

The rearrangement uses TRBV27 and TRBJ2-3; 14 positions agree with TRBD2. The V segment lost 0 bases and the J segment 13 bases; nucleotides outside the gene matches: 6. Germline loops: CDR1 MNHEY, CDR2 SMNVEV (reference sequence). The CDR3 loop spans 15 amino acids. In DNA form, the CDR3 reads TGTGCCAGCAGTTTATCGGGACTAGCGGGGGTTCGCGAGTATTTT. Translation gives CASSLSGLAGVREYF.